Listed below are T cell receptor beta chains from one sample, sequenced in a study of cytomegalovirus exposure and HLA in healthy donors. Sequenced by immunoSEQ multiplex PCR; TCRdb stores in-frame clones only, minus some. Counted here are about 110,000 clones, over 60% occurring once; the ten biggest clones make up 2.5% to 3.5%. The sample comprised PBMCs. These receptors were collected from a woman under 30 in good health and CMV-seropositive. Both conserved end residues are part of each CDR3. The D gene is left open where the match is weak. A clone size is listed for some rows: how often the clone was seen (once, few, many), or a class if it is expanded.

TRBJ2-1	.	TRBV7-9	.	17	CASSLGVGGEAYNEQFF	TGTGCCAGCAGCTTAGGAGTCGGCGGAGAGGCCTACAATGAGCAGTTCTTC
TRBJ2-7	.	TRBV7-2	.	15	CASSRPSGRSYEQYF	TGTGCCAGCAGCCGGCCCAGCGGGCGCTCCTACGAGCAGTACTTC
TRBJ2-7	.	TRBV28	TRBD1	15	CASCVMGQADYEQYF	TGTGCCAGCTGTGTAATGGGACAGGCCGACTACGAGCAGTACTTC
TRBJ2-2	few	TRBV27	TRBD1	15	CASRRQGFGTGELFF	TGTGCCAGCAGGAGACAGGGATTCGGCACCGGGGAGCTGTTTTTT
TRBJ1-2	.	TRBV5-6	.	14	CASSLAPGENGYTF	TGTGCCAGCAGCTTGGCCCCGGGGGAAAATGGCTACACCTTC
TRBJ1-1	.	TRBV7-9	.	14	CASSPRGTNTEAFF	TGTGCCAGCAGCCCAAGGGGCACGAACACTGAAGCTTTCTTT
TRBJ1-1	.	TRBV5-1	TRBD1	15	CASKTGGRGNTEAFF	TGCGCCAGCAAAACAGGGGGACGGGGGAACACTGAAGCTTTCTTT
TRBJ2-2	once	TRBV27	.	15	CASSLGLASPGELFF	TGTGCCAGCAGTTTAGGGCTAGCGTCCCCCGGGGAGCTGTTTTTT
TRBJ2-1	few	TRBV20-1	.	11	CSARLDNEQFF	TGCAGTGCTAGACTAGACAATGAGCAGTTCTTC
TRBJ2-7	.	TRBV28	TRBD2	15	CASSIISGRTYEQYF	TGTGCCAGCAGCATAATTAGCGGGAGGACCTACGAGCAGTACTTC
TRBJ1-1	few	TRBV6-5	.	13	CASIGEGNTEAFF	TGTGCCAGCATAGGCGAGGGGAACACTGAAGCTTTCTTT
TRBJ1-5	.	TRBV4-1	.	15	CASSQVFVFNQPQHF	TGCGCCAGCAGCCAAGTCTTTGTGTTTAATCAGCCCCAGCATTTT
TRBJ2-3	.	TRBV7-3	.	15	CASSPAMKGADTQYF	TGTGCCAGCAGCCCAGCGATGAAGGGGGCAGATACGCAGTATTTT
TRBJ2-3	.	TRBV6-5	.	16	CASSYTAHPSTDTQYF	TGTGCCAGCAGTTACACAGCACATCCTAGCACAGATACGCAGTATTTT
TRBJ2-2	.	TRBV6-1	.	12	CASSGNTGELFF	TGTGCCAGCTCGGGTAACACCGGGGAGCTGTTTTTT
TRBJ2-7	.	TRBV6-1	TRBD1	15	CASSTQGARSYEQYF	TGTGCCAGCAGTACCCAGGGGGCTCGATCCTACGAGCAGTACTTC